This TCR beta chain was found in a study of blood T cell repertoires in COVID-19. About the study: Material from acute and convalescent COVID-19 was sourced from the United States, Italy and Spain.

This table comes from immunoSEQ multiplex PCR, and its TCRdb copy is limited to in-frame clones, with some not included. Among some 150,000 clones listed, over 75% were seen once. CDR3 size: 10 residues. V was clipped by 6 bases and J by 6 bases, with 5 bases between them. Germline V gene lookup returns CDR1 ENHRY and CDR2 SYGVKD. Sequences were obtained from peripheral blood. V and J are TRBV10-3 and TRBJ1-2, with D unclear. This clonotype was sampled from a woman in her forties or fifties with acute or convalescent COVID-19. CDR3 sequence (DNA): TGTGCCATCAGACAAGATGGCTACACCTTC. It specifies CAIRQDGYTF.